A selection of T cell receptor beta chains follows, all from one sample in a study of human T cells and chemical hapten exposure. TCRdb ran MiXCR on the RACE reads and lists one entry per CDR3 protein. In the table there are around 110,000 distinct CDR3 sequences, around 10% of which are singletons. The sample in question was whole blood, obtained in connection with sensitization to the hapten diphenylcyclopropenone (DPC). The receptors here all came from a woman between 45 and 65 years old with alopecia areata. Some clones in this sample may be carry-over from other donors' samples. Both conserved end residues are part of each CDR3. A D gene is named only where the DNA matches it firmly. Rows give clone size only sometimes, using once, few, many, or a class for an expanded clone.

TRBV5-1	TRBJ1-2	TRBD1	NA	CASSPLAGQNYGYTF	TGCGCCAGCAGCCCATTAGCGGGACAGAACTATGGCTACACCTTC
TRBV2	TRBJ2-1	TRBD2	many	CASTGGSSPYNEQFF	TGTGCCAGCACGGGCGGGAGCAGCCCCTACAATGAGCAGTTCTTC
TRBV13	TRBJ1-6	NA	few	CASSLGAGPSPLHF	TGTGCCAGCAGCTTAGGGGCAGGGCCTTCACCCCTCCACTTT
TRBV9	TRBJ2-3	TRBD2	NA	CASSVALAEADTQYF	TGTGCCAGCAGCGTAGCTCTAGCGGAGGCAGATACGCAGTATTTT
TRBV5-1	TRBJ2-5	TRBD2	NA	CTSSLARTSGRDGTQYF	TGCACCAGCAGCTTGGCCCGGACTAGCGGGAGGGACGGGACCCAGTACTTC
TRBV18	TRBJ1-1	TRBD1	NA	CASSRDRSTEAFF	TGTGCCAGCTCCCGGGACAGGAGCACTGAAGCTTTCTTT
TRBV11-2	TRBJ2-2	NA	few	CASSPQGGTGELFF	TGTGCCAGCAGCCCCCAGGGGGGCACCGGGGAGCTGTTTTTT
TRBV12-3/TRBV12-4	TRBJ2-7	TRBD1	few	CASTSTGGGEQYF	TGTGCCAGCACCTCGACAGGGGGCGGCGAGCAGTACTTC
TRBV3-1	TRBJ2-7	TRBD2	many	CASSPGLAGYEQYF	TGTGCCAGCAGCCCTGGACTAGCCGGGTACGAGCAGTACTTC
TRBV20-1	TRBJ2-7	NA	few	CSAKSTAASSYEQYF	TGCAGTGCTAAATCAACAGCGGCATCCTCCTACGAGCAGTACTTC
TRBV10-3	TRBJ2-1	NA	few	CAIKDDAGQFF	TGTGCCATCAAGGACGACGCTGGGCAGTTCTTC
TRBV29-1	TRBJ2-2	NA	many	CSVDGGSWSGELFF	TGCAGCGTTGATGGGGGGAGTTGGAGCGGGGAGCTGTTTTTT
TRBV15	TRBJ2-7	NA	few	CATSRGEQGLREQYF	TGTGCCACCAGCAGAGGGGAACAGGGACTACGCGAGCAGTACTTC
TRBV28	TRBJ2-5	NA	NA	CASSFVTPKGETQYF	TGTGCCAGCAGTTTTGTGACACCGAAGGGAGAGACCCAGTACTTC
TRBV12-3/TRBV12-4	TRBJ2-1	NA	few	CASSPHNEQFF	TGTGCCAGCAGTCCACACAATGAGCAGTTCTTC